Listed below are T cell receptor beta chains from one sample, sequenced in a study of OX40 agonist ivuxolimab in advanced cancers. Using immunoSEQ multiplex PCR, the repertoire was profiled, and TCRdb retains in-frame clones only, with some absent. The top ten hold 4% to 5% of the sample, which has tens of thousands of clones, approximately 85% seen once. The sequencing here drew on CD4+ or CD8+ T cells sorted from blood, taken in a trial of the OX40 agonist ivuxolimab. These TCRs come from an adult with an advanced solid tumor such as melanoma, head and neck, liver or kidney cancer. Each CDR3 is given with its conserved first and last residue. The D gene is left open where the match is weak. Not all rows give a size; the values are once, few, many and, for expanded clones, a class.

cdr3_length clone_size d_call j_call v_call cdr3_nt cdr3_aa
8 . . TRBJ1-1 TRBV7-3 TGTGCCGGAGATGAAGCTTTCTTT CAGDEAFF
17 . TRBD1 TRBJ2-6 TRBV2 TGTGCCAGCAATCCGGGACAGGGATTGTCTGGGGCCAACGTCCTGACTTTC CASNPGQGLSGANVLTF
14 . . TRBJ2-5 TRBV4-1 TGCGCCAGCAGCCAGGCGGTTTACCTGGAGACCCAGTACTTC CASSQAVYLETQYF
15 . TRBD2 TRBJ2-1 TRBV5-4 TGTGCCAGCAGCTCCGGACTAGCGGTCCACAATGAGCAGTTCTTC CASSSGLAVHNEQFF
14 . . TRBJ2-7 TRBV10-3 TGTGCCATCAGTATCAATGGTGAGTCCTACGAGCAGTACTTC CAISINGESYEQYF
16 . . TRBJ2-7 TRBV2 TGTGCCAGCAGTCCTATTTTAGCGGAATCTTCCTACGAGCAGTACTTC CASSPILAESSYEQYF
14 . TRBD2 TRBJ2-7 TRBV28 TGTGCCAGCAGCCCGGGACTAGCGGACTACGAGCAGTACTTC CASSPGLADYEQYF
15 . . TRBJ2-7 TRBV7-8 TGTGCCAGCAGCTTAAGGAGGGACCGAGCCTACGAGCAGTACTTC CASSLRRDRAYEQYF
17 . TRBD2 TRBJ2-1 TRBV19 TGTGCCAGTAGTATGGGGACTAGCGGGGGGTCCTACAATGAGCAGTTCTTC CASSMGTSGGSYNEQFF
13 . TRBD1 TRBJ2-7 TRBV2 TGTGCCAGCAATCGGGACAGCCTCTACGAGCAGTACTTC CASNRDSLYEQYF
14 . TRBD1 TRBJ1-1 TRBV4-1 TGCGCCAGCAGCCAAGGACAGGGCCACCCTGAAGCTTTCTTT CASSQGQGHPEAFF
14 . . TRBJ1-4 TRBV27 TGTGCCAGCAGTCAGGACATTAAGCCTGAAAAACTGTTTTTT CASSQDIKPEKLFF
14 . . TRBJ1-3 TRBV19 TGTGCCAGTAGACGGTTTGGCGCTGGAAACACCATATATTTT CASRRFGAGNTIYF
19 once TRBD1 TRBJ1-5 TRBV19 TGTGCCAGTAGTATAGGGGGGACAGGGAGCCTTTATAGCAATCAGCCCCAGCATTTT CASSIGGTGSLYSNQPQHF
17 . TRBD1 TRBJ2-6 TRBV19 TGTGCCAGTAGTACCTCGACAGGGGGCGGTGGGGCCAACGTCCTGACTTTC CASSTSTGGGGANVLTF
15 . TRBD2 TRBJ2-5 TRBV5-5 TGTGCCAGCAGCCCCTTAGCGGGAATCCGGGAGACCCAGTACTTC CASSPLAGIRETQYF
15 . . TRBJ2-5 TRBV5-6 TGTGCCAGCAGCTTGGATGTGATAGATACCGGGACCCAGTACTTC CASSLDVIDTGTQYF